The 15 T cell receptor beta chains listed next were all sequenced from one sample in a study of T cell clonotyping in hematopoietic cell transplantation. Libraries were prepared by immunoSEQ multiplex PCR; TCRdb keeps only in-frame clonotypes and omits some of them. The data hold roughly 5,000 clones, with around 94% observed a single time. The sequencing used PBMCs, collected 180 days after allogeneic stem cell transplant. These receptors were collected from a male patient in his sixties or seventies who had an allogeneic stem cell transplant from a related donor, so the T cells may come from the graft donor. Some clones in this sample may be carry-over from other donors' samples.

The V call is TRBV5-4, the J call TRBJ1-6, with a weak D call TRBD1 (5 bases). The CDR3 is made up of 15 amino acids. CDR1 is SGHNT and CDR2 is YYREEE in the germline V gene (reference sequence). The V gene lost 3 bases and the J gene lost 0 bases, with 7 bases spanning the gap. The CDR3 loop is CASSWDPSYNSPLHF. As DNA, the CDR3 is TGTGCCAGCAGCTGGGACCCCTCCTATAATTCACCCCTCCACTTT.

The V gene is TRBV10-3, the J gene TRBJ1-1, with TRBD1 as a possible D gene (6 bases). This CDR3 has 14 amino acids. V was cut by 7 bases and J by 0 bases, with 12 bases left in between. Germline-derived CDR1 and CDR2 are ENHRY and SYGVKD. CDR3 amino acids: CAIKGDIMNTEAFF. In DNA, the CDR3 is TGTGCCATCAAGGGGGACATAATGAACACTGAAGCTTTCTTT.

The chain joins TRBV27 to TRBJ2-5; maybe TRBD2 (6 bases). V lost 7 bases to trimming and J lost 3 bases, with 21 bases between them. Germline loops: CDR1 MNHEY, CDR2 SMNVEV (reference sequence). This CDR3 has 16 amino acids. The CDR3 region has the DNA TGTGCCAGCAAGGGGCTTTCGCTCGGGGGAGAAGAGACCCAGTACTTC. Its protein product is CASKGLSLGGEETQYF.

This clone was seen only once. This rearrangement joins TRBV11-1 to TRBJ1-3; D is undetermined. There are 12 residues in the CDR3. The V and J ends lost 5 bases and 0 bases respectively, with 2 bases between them. Germline values: CDR1 SGHAT, CDR2 FQDESV (reference sequence). As DNA, the CDR3 is TGTGCCAGCAGCCTCTCTGGAAACACCATATATTTT. Protein product: CASSLSGNTIYF.

This chain joins TRBV29-1 and TRBJ2-3; D call uncertain. The CDR3 spans 10 residues. Germline V gene sequence: CDR1 SQVTM, CDR2 ANQGSEA. V lost 5 bases and J 8 bases, leaving 8 bases between the germline ends. Written as DNA, the CDR3 is TGCAGCGTTCTCGTTAGTACGCAGTATTTT. Residues: CSVLVSTQYF.

The rearrangement uses TRBV2 and TRBJ1-2; D remains ambiguous. V was cut by 4 bases and J by 5 bases, with 17 bases left in between. Germline-derived CDR1 and CDR2 are SNHLY and FYNNEI. The CDR3 loop spans 15 amino acids. The CDR3 spells CASSASRAGLYGYTF. The CDR3 DNA reads as TGTGCCAGCAGTGCGAGTAGGGCCGGGCTATATGGCTACACCTTC.

The J gene is TRBJ2-3, the V gene TRBV6-5; the match to TRBD2 covers 10 bases. The germline gives CDR1 MNHEY, CDR2 SVGAGI. This CDR3 has 15 residues. Germline trimming cut 5 bases from V and 6 bases from J; bases unmatched to any gene: 8. CDR3 in amino acids: CASSLSGGVRDTQYF. CDR3 DNA: TGTGCCAGCAGTCTAAGCGGGGGGGTTCGGGATACGCAGTATTTT.

The chain has TRBV7-9 and TRBJ1-1, with 7 bases identical to TRBD1. Germline V gene data show CDR1 as SEHNR and CDR2 as FQNEAQ (reference sequence). CDR3 length equals 15 residues. Trimming at V came to 2 bases and at J to 3 bases, leaving 6 bases not matched to a gene. CDR3: CASSLTGTVDTEAFF. DNA for the CDR3: TGTGCCAGCAGCTTAACTGGGACAGTGGACACTGAAGCTTTCTTT.

The chain is built from TRBV7-9 and TRBJ1-5, with D perhaps matching TRBD1 (5 bases). The CDR3 has 15 amino acids. V lost 2 bases and J lost 2, with 10 bases in between. In germline, CDR1 is SEHNR, CDR2 FQNEAQ (reference sequence). The CDR3 sequence: CASSLHQTGNQPQHF. CDR3 nucleotide sequence: TGTGCCAGCAGCTTACATCAGACAGGCAATCAGCCCCAGCATTTT.

The V call is TRBV7-6, the J call TRBJ2-3, with 13 bases aligning to TRBD2. The ends lost 2 bases at V and 5 bases at J; junction bases unmatched: 10. The germline CDR1 and CDR2 sequences are SGHVS and FNYEAQ. This CDR3 has 18 residues. The CDR3 sequence: CASSLFLTSGGPGDTQYF. The CDR3 DNA reads TGTGCCAGCAGCTTATTCCTGACTAGCGGGGGGCCGGGAGATACGCAGTATTTT.

The rearrangement links TRBV6-5 to TRBJ2-7; no clear D. The V gene lost 0 bases and the J gene lost 6 bases, with 9 bases spanning the gap. Germline V CDR1 and CDR2: MNHEY, SVGAGI. CDR3 length: 13 amino acids. The CDR3 DNA reads TGTGCCAGCAGTTACTCCGGGCAATCCGAGCAGTACTTC. It specifies CASSYSGQSEQYF.

V is TRBV6-4 and J is TRBJ2-3, with 9 bases aligning to TRBD2. Germline V gene sequence: CDR1 MRHNA, CDR2 SNTAGT. The CDR3 is 16 amino acids. The junction had 9 bases not matched to a gene; V was cut back by 3 bases and J by 5 bases. The CDR3 DNA is TGTGCCAGCAGTGAAGGGGCGGGGGGGCCAGGAGATACGCAGTATTTT. Amino acid sequence: CASSEGAGGPGDTQYF.

The chain combines TRBV6-7 with TRBJ2-3; 10 bases fit TRBD1. TRBV6-7 belongs to the ORF category, with a function that is uncertain. Trimming at V came to 6 bases and at J to 5 bases, leaving 17 bases not matched to a gene. This CDR3 comprises 18 residues. CDR3 loop: CASSSGTGAPAGEDTQYF. CDR3 in DNA: TGTGCCAGCAGCTCCGGGACAGGGGCACCCGCCGGGGAAGATACGCAGTATTTT.

The CDR3 DNA reads TGTGCCTGGAGCCCGTGGGCGAGCTCCTACAATGAGCAGTTCTTC. Translated: CAWSPWASSYNEQFF. The chain joins TRBV30 to TRBJ2-1; D not certain. Germline-derived CDR1 and CDR2 are GTSNPN and SVGIG (reference sequence). The V end lost 3 bases, the J end lost 0 bases, and 12 bases lay between the germline ends. The CDR3 totals 15 residues.

V is TRBV4-3 and J is TRBJ1-2; 8 nucleotides agree with TRBD1. Germline V gene sequence: CDR1 LGHNA, CDR2 YSLEER. Germline trimming cut 1 base from V and 4 bases from J; bases unmatched to any gene: 11. There are 17 residues in the CDR3. CDR3 nucleotides: TGCGCCAGCAGCCAAGGGACAGGGTACTACGCGGGCTATGGCTACACCTTC. This translates into CASSQGTGYYAGYGYTF.